This paragraph reports one T cell receptor beta chain. It has no known antigen specificity. No base quality information exists; no much larger clone differs at one position. TCRbeta CDR3 regions were amplified from genomic DNA using the immunoSEQ Assay, a bias-controlled multiplex PCR. Per the authors' processing: The number of nucleated cells in each sample was estimated by amplification of reference gene primers within the assay. Sequence reads were collapsed and filtered to measure the absolute abundance of every unique TCRbeta CDR3 rearrangement. For each sample, productive Simpson clonality was calculated as the square root of Simpson's diversity index across productive rearrangements. What TCRdb holds here is the immuneACCESS table cut down to in-frame rearrangements. Part of the clones is not present; checked against another copy, under half of the missing clones reflect an unresolved V gene, and the others are unexplained. V and J calls and clone size follow that table, whereas D and trimming were derived from the DNA. The sample records some 200,000 clones, about four fifths of which are singletons. Approximately 6.5% of the sample lies in the top ten.

Germline trimming: 5 bases from V, 6 bases from J; junction bases outside gene matches: 9. The CDR3 holds 14 amino acids from the cysteine to the phenylalanine. Left in the record is the CDR3 DNA by itself, 42 bases read in frame from the first base. Based on the germline V gene (reference sequence), the CDR1 and CDR2 sequences are LNHDA and SQIVND. The data derive from a study of blood T cell repertoires in COVID-19 (dated by TCRdb to 2020 to 2022). As for the study more broadly: Collaborator samples came from the United States, Italy and Spain and covered acute and convalescent phases of COVID-19. The prospective study material was composed of cDNA or gDNA derived from T cells, B-cell-depleted T cells, or PBMCs. Deeply sampled blood TCRbeta repertoires from subjects exposed to, actively infected with, or recovered from COVID-19 were included in the dataset. The repertoires were made available in a free public database intended to serve as a resource for research on the immune response to SARS-CoV-2. Samples came from the ongoing ImmuneRACE study (first 160 participants) plus 1,254 subjects from 6 global collaborators. A de-identified subject ID, COVID-19 status, age in years and sex were almost always included in the sample metadata. HLA class I and class II types, where available, came from metadata supplied by the sample provider rather than from assay-based typing. Results and caveats for the whole study, not just this receptor: Clinical and demographic metadata were provided uncurated, with the amount varying by source and participant.

The collaborating institutions used their own protocols to collect whole blood in K2EDTA tubes. For TCRbeta analysis, collaborators shipped samples in one of three forms: frozen whole blood, isolated PBMCs, or DNA extracted from either of those sample types. This sequence uses TRBV19 and TRBJ2-7, and 8 junction bases match TRBD1. The sequenced material came from peripheral blood. The clonotype originates from a woman in her 40s with acute or convalescent COVID-19. The CDR3 amino acid sequence is: CASSPAAGGGEQYF. The bases read TGTGCCAGTAGTCCAGCGGCAGGGGGCGGCGAGCAGTACTTC. The entire variable domain, with the stretches around the CDR3 drawn from the reference TRBV19 and TRBJ2-7 proteins, is DGGITQSPKYLFRKEGQNVTLSCEQNLNHDAMYWYRQDPGQGLRLIYYSQIVNDFQKGDIAEGYSVSREKKESFPLTVTSAQKNPTAFYLCASSPAAGGGEQYFGPGTRLTVT.